Below, 20 T cell receptor beta chains from the same sample are listed, as sequenced in a study of lung T cells in sarcoidosis with Löfgren's syndrome. TCRdb reanalysed the reads using MiXCR and keeps one entry per CDR3 protein. The repertoire consists of 7,000 to 9,500 distinct CDR3 sequences, with under 25% occurring once and the leading ten covering 20% to 25%. Sequenced: CD4+ T cells from bronchoalveolar lavage fluid. The receptors originated from a human donor with sarcoidosis (Löfgren's syndrome or another form), or a control subject (not recorded which).

This clonotype was counted at least ten times. The chain has TRBV20-1 and TRBJ1-3, with TRBD1 matching over 8 bases. The CDR3 length is 17 residues. Germline loops: CDR1 DFQATT, CDR2 SNEGSKA (reference sequence). The J segment lost 1 base and the V segment lost 3 bases, leaving 11 bases of the junction unmatched. The CDR3 sequence is CSASVVRTGWSGNTIYF. The CDR3 DNA follows: TGCAGTGCTAGTGTGGTCCGGACAGGGTGGTCTGGAAACACCATATATTTT.

In this sample, this clonotype turned up a few times. The chain combines TRBV19 with TRBJ1-2, with D hard to call. Per germline, CDR1 LNHDA and CDR2 SQIVND (reference sequence). Trimming cost V 8 bases and J 2 bases, with 9 bases left between them. The CDR3 runs to 12 residues. CDR3 residues: CASGALNYGYTF. DNA of the CDR3: TGTGCCAGTGGTGCCCTGAACTATGGCTACACCTTC.

As to this clonotype: A clone one base away is much larger, so this may be a read error. The V gene is TRBV6-4, the J gene TRBJ2-3; D is undetermined. Germline V gene data show CDR1 as MRHNA and CDR2 as SNTAGT. CDR3 length equals 13 residues. CDR3 DNA sequence: TGTGCCAGCAGTGACCAGGCGTCAGATAAGCAGTATTTT. Encoded protein: CASSDQASDKQYF.

This clonotype was observed at least ten times. The CDR3 region has the DNA TGCAGTGCTACAGGACAGGGAAACCCCTACGAGCAGTACTTC. Its protein product is CSATGQGNPYEQYF. The chain carries TRBV20-1 and TRBJ2-7, with TRBD1 matching 8 bases. CDR1 and CDR2 (germline): DFQATT, SNEGSKA (reference sequence). J lost 2 bases, V lost 4 bases, and 7 bases had no gene match. The CDR3 extends over 14 amino acids.

In its sample, this clonotype is medium-sized. The gene calls are TRBV7-2 and TRBJ1-2; the match to TRBD1 covers 7 bases. With V trimmed by 5 bases and J by 1 base, 10 bases remained unmatched. CDR1 is SGHTA, CDR2 FQGNSA, per germline. This CDR3 comprises 16 residues. The DNA of the CDR3 is TGTGCCAGCAGCCGATCAGGGGGAGGAGGTAACTATGGCTACACCTTC. Its translation is CASSRSGGGGNYGYTF. The complete variable domain, with remaining parts taken from reference TRBV7-2 and TRBJ1-2, reads GAGVSQSPSNKVTEKGKDVELRCDPISGHTALYWYRQSLGQGLEFLIYFQGNSAPDKSGLPSDRFSAERTGGSVSTLTIQRTQQEDSAVYLCASSRSGGGGNYGYTFGSGTRLTVV.

By frequency in the sample, this clonotype is large (0.1 to 1%). The CDR3 here is CASSLNGGGTEAFF. The CDR3 bases are TGTGCCAGCTCGTTAAACGGCGGCGGCACTGAAGCTTTCTTT. This chain links TRBV18 with TRBJ1-1; D ambiguous. Trimming took 6 bases from V and 4 from J, leaving 15 bases between them. This CDR3 comprises 14 residues. Germline V CDR1 and CDR2: KGHSH, LQKENI.

A note on this clonotype: The CDR3 end shows no conserved phenylalanine or tryptophan, and so a read error is likely. The V gene is TRBV3-1, the J gene TRBJ1-4, with D perhaps matching TRBD1 (5 bases). Germline CDR1 LGHDT, CDR2 YNNKEL (reference sequence). Trimming took 4 bases from V and 6 from J, leaving 21 bases between them. The length of the CDR3 is 17 residues. This chain's CDR3 is CASSRSGTGVRDEKLFL. CDR3 nucleotides: TGTGCCAGCAGCCGATCCGGGACGGGGGTCAGAGATGAAAAACTGTTTCTT.

This chain uses TRBV5-4 with TRBJ2-5; 10 positions match TRBD2. This CDR3 is built from 14 residues. The V segment lost 3 bases and the J segment 4 bases; nucleotides outside the gene matches: 3. Germline-derived CDR1 and CDR2 are SGHNT and YYREEE (reference sequence). The CDR3 reads CASSSRLAGETQYF. The CDR3 DNA sequence: TGTGCCAGCAGCTCTAGACTAGCGGGAGAGACCCAGTACTTC.

This clonotype has a count of ten or more. V gene TRBV28 combines with J gene TRBJ2-7; the D gene is possibly TRBD2 (5 bases). This CDR3 comprises 16 residues. Germline V CDR1 and CDR2: MDHEN, SYDVKM. V lost 4 bases and J 4 bases, leaving 20 bases between the germline ends. CDR3 residues: CASSSPNQRGRYEQYF. The DNA of the CDR3 is TGTGCCAGCAGTTCCCCGAACCAGCGAGGGCGTTACGAGCAGTACTTC.

There are many counts of this clonotype. The chain carries TRBV6-4 and TRBJ2-3, with D unresolved. Deletions cut 3 bases from V and 5 bases from J, with 9 bases between. The length of the CDR3 is 13 residues. The germline V gene has CDR1 MRHNA and CDR2 SNTAGT. The CDR3 sequence is CASSEQSQDTQYF. In DNA, the CDR3 is TGTGCCAGCAGTGAGCAATCGCAAGATACGCAGTATTTT.

This clonotype was seen at least ten times. V gene TRBV5-4 combines with J gene TRBJ2-1; TRBD2 matches at 11 bases. Trimming removed 4 bases from V and 8 bases from J; junction bases left unmatched: 5. Germline V CDR1 and CDR2: SGHNT, YYREEE (reference sequence). There are 14 residues in the CDR3. The CDR3 region is CASSRSGGAYEQFF. As DNA, the CDR3 is TGTGCCAGCAGCCGTAGCGGGGGGGCCTATGAGCAGTTCTTC.

The genes are TRBV20-1 and TRBJ1-6; D unresolved. Germline V gene sequence: CDR1 DFQATT, CDR2 SNEGSKA (reference sequence). The germline V and J ends were trimmed by 3 bases and 9 bases, with 9 bases remaining between them. The CDR3 is 12 amino acids. The CDR3 DNA is TGCAGTGCTAGTTCCCCGAGTTCACCCCTCCACTTT. Encoded protein: CSASSPSSPLHF.

This clonotype was seen ten or more times. The chain is built from TRBV3-1 and TRBJ1-5, with D unresolved. The CDR3 totals 15 residues. CDR1 LGHDT and CDR2 YNNKEL come from the germline V gene (reference sequence). Between the trimmed V and J ends, which lost 4 bases and 9 bases, there was a span of 19 bases. The chain's CDR3 is CASSRGSALSAPQHF. The DNA for the CDR3 is TGTGCCAGCAGCCGCGGTTCGGCCCTATCAGCGCCCCAGCATTTT.

This clonotype qualifies as medium-sized. Germline and junction disagree at one end, which may indicate a read error. The J gene is TRBJ1-4, the V gene TRBV10-3; D gene ambiguous. CDR1 and CDR2 (germline): ENHRY, SYGVKD. The CDR3 is made up of 12 amino acids. CDR3 nucleotide sequence: TGTGCCATCGGTGACAAAGAAGAAAAACTGTTTTTT. Residues: CAIGDKEEKLFF.

Remarks on this clonotype: A much larger clone lies one base from this, so it may be a read error. The V gene is TRBV7-9, the J gene TRBJ1-2, with no clear D. Germline V lookup: CDR1 SEHNR, CDR2 FQNEAQ (reference sequence). The CDR3 is 14 residues long. The V end lost 2 bases, the J end lost 4 bases, and 11 bases lay between the germline ends. CDR3 loop: CASSLSRLGYGYTF. The CDR3 nucleotides read TGTGCCAGCAGCTTATCTCGTCTTGGCTATGGCTACACCTTC.

In this sample, this clonotype turned up once. As DNA, the CDR3 is TGTGCCAGCAGCTTAGCGGGGGGTGGACAGGGGGCAGATACGCAGTATTTT. Amino acid sequence: CASSLAGGGQGADTQYF. The gene calls are TRBV7-2 and TRBJ2-3, with TRBD1 identical over 10 bases. The CDR3 covers 17 residues. V gave up 0 bases and J gave up 4 bases; unmatched junction bases: 7. In germline, CDR1 is SGHTA, CDR2 FQGNSA.

At least ten counts were recorded for this clonotype. This chain joins TRBV18 and TRBJ1-5; TRBD1 matches at 9 bases. Germline lookup yields CDR1 KGHSH and CDR2 LQKENI. The CDR3 runs to 17 residues. With 5 bases clipped from V and 0 bases from J, the junction kept 8 bases outside the gene matches. DNA for the CDR3: TGTGCCAGCTCAAAACAGGGGGCCCATTATAGCAATCAGCCCCAGCATTTT. Protein: CASSKQGAHYSNQPQHF. Supplemented by reference TRBV18 and TRBJ1-5, the full variable domain reads NAGVMQNPRHLVRRRGQEARLRCSPMKGHSHVYWYRQLPEEGLKFMVYLQKENIIDESGMPKERFSAEFPKEGPSILRIQQVVRGDSAAYFCASSKQGAHYSNQPQHFGDGTRLSIL.

This clonotype was observed a handful of times. The chain links TRBV3-1 to TRBJ2-1; 7 bases agree with TRBD2. Per the germline V gene, CDR1 is LGHDT and CDR2 is YNNKEL (reference sequence). J lost 6 bases, V lost 1 base, and 3 bases had no gene match. The CDR3 sequence is 14 residues long. DNA of the CDR3: TGTGCCAGCAGCCAAGGGGGGAGGGGCAATGAGCAGTTCTTC. It translates to CASSQGGRGNEQFF.

Turning to this clonotype: The CDR3 does not end in the conserved phenylalanine or tryptophan, so this is likely a read error. This rearrangement joins TRBV12-3 or TRBV12-4 to TRBJ1-1, with D perhaps TRBD1 (5 bases). V shed 8 bases and J shed 3 bases, with 16 bases lying between them. CDR3 size: 14 residues. The CDR3 here is CASDPSGGDTEAFV. Written as DNA, the CDR3 is TGTGCCAGCGATCCCAGCGGGGGAGACACTGAAGCTTTCGTT.

This clonotype was counted ten times or more. The chain links TRBV2 to TRBJ2-7; TRBD1 aligns across 12 bases. Germline trimming cut 6 bases from V and 7 bases from J; bases unmatched to any gene: 10. This CDR3 spans 15 amino acids. Germline V gives CDR1 SNHLY, CDR2 FYNNEI. The CDR3 loop is CASREPGQGAREQYF. CDR3 bases: TGTGCCAGCAGGGAACCGGGACAGGGGGCTCGAGAGCAGTACTTC.